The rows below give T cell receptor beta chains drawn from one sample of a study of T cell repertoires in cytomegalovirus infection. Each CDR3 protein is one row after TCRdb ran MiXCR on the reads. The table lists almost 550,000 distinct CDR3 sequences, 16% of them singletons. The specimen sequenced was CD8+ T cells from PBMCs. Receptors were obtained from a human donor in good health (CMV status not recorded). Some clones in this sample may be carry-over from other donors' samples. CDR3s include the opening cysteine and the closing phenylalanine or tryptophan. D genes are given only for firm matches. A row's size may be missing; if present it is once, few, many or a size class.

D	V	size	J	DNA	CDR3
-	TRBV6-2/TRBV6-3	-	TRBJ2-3	TGTGCCAGCAGTGTCTCAGAGGGCGGCACAGATACGCAGTATTTT	CASSVSEGGTDTQYF
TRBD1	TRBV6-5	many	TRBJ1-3	TGTGCCAGCAGTCTCCGGGACAGCTCTGGAAACACCATATATTTT	CASSLRDSSGNTIYF
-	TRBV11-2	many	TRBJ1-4	TGTGCCAGCAGCCGGGGGACTAATGAAAAACTGTTTTTT	CASSRGTNEKLFF
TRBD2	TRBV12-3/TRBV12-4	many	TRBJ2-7	TGTGCCAGCAGTTGGGCGGGGGGCTCCTACGAGCAGTACTTC	CASSWAGGSYEQYF
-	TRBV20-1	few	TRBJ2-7	TGCAGTGCTGGCAAGGACAGCCCCTACGAGCAGTACTTC	CSAGKDSPYEQYF
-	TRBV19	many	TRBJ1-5	TGTGCCAGTAGTATGAGGAAGGGGAGCAATCAGCCCCAGCATTTT	CASSMRKGSNQPQHF
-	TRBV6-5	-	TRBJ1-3	TGTGCCAGCAGTCAAAATGGATACTCTGGAAACACCATATATTTT	CASSQNGYSGNTIYF
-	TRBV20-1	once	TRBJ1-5	TGCAGTGCTCACGCCGAGACACACAATCAGCCCCAGCATTTT	CSAHAETHNQPQHF
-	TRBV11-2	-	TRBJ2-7	TGTGCCAGCAGCTTAGTGTGTAAAACATACGAGCAGTACTTC	CASSLVCKTYEQYF
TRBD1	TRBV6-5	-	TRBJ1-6	TGTGCCAGCAGTACCCCCCGGGACAGGGAGGAGACCCTCCACTTT	CASSTPRDREETLHF
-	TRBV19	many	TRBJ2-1	TGTGCCAGTAGTTGGGGCGGCAATGAGCAGTTCTTC	CASSWGGNEQFF
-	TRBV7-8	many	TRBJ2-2	TGTGCCAGCAGCTTATGGGACACCGGGGAGCTGTTTTTT	CASSLWDTGELFF
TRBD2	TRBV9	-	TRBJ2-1	TGTGCCAGCAGCTCTACTAGCGGGAGGACCAATGAGCAGTTCTTC	CASSSTSGRTNEQFF
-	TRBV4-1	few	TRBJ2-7	TGCGCCAGCAGCCAAGCCCCACCGCCGAGCTCCTACGAGCAGTACTTC	CASSQAPPPSSYEQYF
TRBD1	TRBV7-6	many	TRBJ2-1	TGTGCCAGCAGCTTAGAACAGGGGGGAAAGCAGTTCTTC	CASSLEQGGKQFF
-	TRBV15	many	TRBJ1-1	TGTGCCACCACCCAATTCCCCCAATTCCCGACAGAAGCGAACACTGAAGCTTTCTTT	CATTQFPQFPTEANTEAFF
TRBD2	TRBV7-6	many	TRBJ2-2	TGTGCCAGCAGCCACAATGCACTAGCGGGCACCGGGGAGCTGTTTTTT	CASSHNALAGTGELFF
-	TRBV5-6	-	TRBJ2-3	TGTGCCAGCAGCCCGGGGAGGGGGTTGGATACGCAGTATTTT	CASSPGRGLDTQYF
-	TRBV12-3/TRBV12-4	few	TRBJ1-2	TGTGCCAGCACCGATCGTGCTCTTGATGGCTACACCTTC	CASTDRALDGYTF
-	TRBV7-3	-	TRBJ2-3	TGTGCCAGCAGCTTAATAGGTGGGAGCTTCACAGCTACGCAGTATTTT	CASSLIGGSFTATQYF
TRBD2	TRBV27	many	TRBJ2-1	TGTGCCAGCACTCCAGCGGGAGTGGATGAGCAGTTCTTC	CASTPAGVDEQFF
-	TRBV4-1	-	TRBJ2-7	TGCGCCAGCAGCCTAGGGGACAATTTTTACGAGCAGTACTTC	CASSLGDNFYEQYF
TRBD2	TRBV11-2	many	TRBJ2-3	TGTGCCAGCAGCTATCGCGGGAGAAGCACAGATACGCAGTATTTT	CASSYRGRSTDTQYF
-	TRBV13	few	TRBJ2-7	TGTGCCAACTCCCGGCTCCGGGGACCCTACGAGCAGTACTTC	CANSRLRGPYEQYF
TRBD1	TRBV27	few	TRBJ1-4	TGTGCCAGCAGTTTCATCCTCCCGGACAGGGAGATGCCAGAAGATGAAAAACTGTTTTTT	CASSFILPDREMPEDEKLFF
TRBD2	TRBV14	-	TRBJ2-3	TGTGCCAGCAGCCCTAGCGGGAGGGTAGATACGCAGTATTTT	CASSPSGRVDTQYF
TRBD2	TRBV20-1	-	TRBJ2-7	TGCAGTGCTAGAGAAGAGTGGGAGGGTGGGTATGTTACCTACGAGCAGTACTTC	CSAREEWEGGYVTYEQYF
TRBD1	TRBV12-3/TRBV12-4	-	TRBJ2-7	TGTGCCAGCAGTTACACGACAGGGGGTTACGAGCAGTACTTC	CASSYTTGGYEQYF
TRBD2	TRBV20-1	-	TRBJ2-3	TGCAGTGCTAGAGCCGAATGGGGGGGAGTCACAGATACGCAGTATTTT	CSARAEWGGVTDTQYF
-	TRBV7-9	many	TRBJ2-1	TGTGCCAGCAGCTTAAGTGGGAGTAGGTTCAATGAGCAGTTCTTC	CASSLSGSRFNEQFF
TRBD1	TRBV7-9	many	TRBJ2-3	TGTGCCAGCACCAGGGGGGGACAGGGTCCCACAGATACGCAGTATTTT	CASTRGGQGPTDTQYF
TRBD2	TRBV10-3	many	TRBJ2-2	TGTGCCATCAGAAGAATGGAGGCTAGCGGGGTTGGCGGGGAGCTGTTTTTT	CAIRRMEASGVGGELFF
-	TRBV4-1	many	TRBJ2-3	TGCGCCAGCAGCCAAGAGGCGGCGGTCGGCACAGATACGCAGTATTTT	CASSQEAAVGTDTQYF
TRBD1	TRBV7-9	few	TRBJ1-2	TGTGCCAGCAGTTCCAACTCCAGAGGAGGTGTCGACAGGGGGGATGGCTACACCTTC	CASSSNSRGGVDRGDGYTF
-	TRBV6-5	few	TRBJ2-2	TGTGCCAGCAAGCAGGGGTGGACCGGGGAGCTGTTTTTT	CASKQGWTGELFF
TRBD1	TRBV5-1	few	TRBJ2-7	TGCGCCAGCAGCTCCCCGGGACAGAGCTCCTACGAGCAGTACTTC	CASSSPGQSSYEQYF
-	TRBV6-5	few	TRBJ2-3	TGTGCCAGCAGTTACTCGGGGGCGGGGGTTTTAGATACGCAGTATTTT	CASSYSGAGVLDTQYF
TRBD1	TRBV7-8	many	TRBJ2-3	TGTGCCAGCAGCGTCGGGACAGGGGGGCCGGGAGATACGCAGTATTTT	CASSVGTGGPGDTQYF
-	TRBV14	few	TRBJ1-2	TGTGCCAGCAGCCAAGAAGCAACCTGGACTAACTATGGCTACACCTTC	CASSQEATWTNYGYTF
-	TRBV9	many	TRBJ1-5	TGTGCCAGCAGTGTCGGGGGGAGCAATCAGCCCCAGCATTTT	CASSVGGSNQPQHF
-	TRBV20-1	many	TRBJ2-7	TGCAGTGCTAGAGATGACACTCTCGCTACCTACGAGCAGTACTTC	CSARDDTLATYEQYF
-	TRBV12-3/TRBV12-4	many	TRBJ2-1	TGTGCCAGCAGTTTTACGGGGAATGAGCAGTTCTTC	CASSFTGNEQFF
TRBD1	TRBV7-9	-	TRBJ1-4	TGTGCCAGCAGCTTAGTTTTGGGACAGGGAGTTGAAAAACTGTTTTTT	CASSLVLGQGVEKLFF
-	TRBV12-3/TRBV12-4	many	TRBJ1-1	TGTGCCAGCAGTTTTCCCCCGGTTCTAACTGAAGCTTTCTTT	CASSFPPVLTEAFF
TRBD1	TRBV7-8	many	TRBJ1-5	TGTGCCAGCAGCGCACCTCGGGCGGGGACAGGGGGATCGGGAGATCAGCCCCAGCATTTT	CASSAPRAGTGGSGDQPQHF
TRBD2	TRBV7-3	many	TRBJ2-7	TGTGCCAGCAGCTCAGGACTAGCGGGAGGTAGTGGCGAGCAGTACTTC	CASSSGLAGGSGEQYF
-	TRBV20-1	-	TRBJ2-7	TGCAGTGCTAGAGCTCTAGCCCAGGAGCAGTACTTC	CSARALAQEQYF
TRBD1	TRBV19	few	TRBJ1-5	TGTGCCAGTAAAATGGACAGGGAGGGCAATCAGCCCCAGCATTTT	CASKMDREGNQPQHF
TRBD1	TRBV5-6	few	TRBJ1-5	TGTGCCAGCAGCTTCTCGACAGGGATCGCCAATCAGCCCCAGCATTTT	CASSFSTGIANQPQHF
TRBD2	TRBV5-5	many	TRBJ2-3	TGTGCCAGCAGCGGGACTAGCGGGGGGGCCTCTACGCAGTATTTT	CASSGTSGGASTQYF
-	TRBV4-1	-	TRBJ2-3	TGCGCCAGCAGCCAAGATGAAGCAGATACGCAGTATTTT	CASSQDEADTQYF
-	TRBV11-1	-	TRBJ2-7	TGTGCCAGCAGCTTAGCGGTCCAGGGCTACGAGCAGTACTTC	CASSLAVQGYEQYF
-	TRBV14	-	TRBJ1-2	TGTGCCAGCAGCCAAGGGGGAACAGGGTATGGCTACACCTTC	CASSQGGTGYGYTF
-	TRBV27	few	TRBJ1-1	TGTGCCAGCATGAGGGGGTCTAACACTGAAGCTTTCTTT	CASMRGSNTEAFF
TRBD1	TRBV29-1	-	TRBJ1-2	TGCAGCATGCGCGGGGACAGGCCCACAGATGGCTACACCTTC	CSMRGDRPTDGYTF
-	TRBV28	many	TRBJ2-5	TGTGCCAGCAGTTGGGAAGGGAGCCAAGAGACCCAGTACTTC	CASSWEGSQETQYF
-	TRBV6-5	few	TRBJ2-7	TGTGCCAGCAGTAAATCGACACTTAGGACAACCTACGAGCAGTACTTC	CASSKSTLRTTYEQYF
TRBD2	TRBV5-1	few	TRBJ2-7	TGCGCCAGCAGCTTGGTGGGGACTAGCCAGTACGAGCAGTACTTC	CASSLVGTSQYEQYF